A selection of T cell receptor beta chains follows, all from one sample in a study of PD-L1 blockade in urothelial cancer. TCRdb's copy holds only in-frame clones and misses some; the assay was immunoSEQ multiplex PCR. The sample shows roughly 27,000 clones, approximately 87% of them seen only once. The sequencing here drew on PBMCs, taken around atezolizumab (anti-PD-L1) treatment. These receptors were obtained from a man aged 50 or older with urothelial cancer. The CDR3 runs from the conserved cysteine through the conserved F or W. D genes are given only for firm matches. Part of the rows lack a size; the others show once, few, many or a class for expanded clones.

V	size	J	D	CDR3	DNA
TRBV6-5	once	TRBJ2-1	TRBD2	CASSSLGTSGNNEQFF	TGTGCCAGCAGTTCCTTAGGGACTAGCGGTAACAATGAGCAGTTCTTC
TRBV7-9	once	TRBJ1-5	-	CASSLGTTSNQPQHF	TGTGCCAGCAGCTTAGGCACTACTAGCAATCAGCCCCAGCATTTT
TRBV5-5	few	TRBJ2-7	TRBD2	CASSWGLAAEQYF	TGTGCCAGCAGCTGGGGACTAGCGGCCGAGCAGTACTTC
TRBV7-2	-	TRBJ2-3	-	CASGSSFAADTQYF	TGTGCCAGCGGTAGTAGTTTCGCCGCAGATACGCAGTATTTT
TRBV7-2	-	TRBJ2-1	-	CASSLGGQYNEQFF	TGTGCCAGCAGCTTAGGGGGCCAATACAATGAGCAGTTCTTC
TRBV6-4	-	TRBJ1-1	-	CASSEKPNTEAFF	TGTGCCAGCAGTGAGAAGCCGAACACTGAAGCTTTCTTT
TRBV11-2	medium-sized	TRBJ2-4	TRBD2	CASSLGPAGSLAKNIQYF	TGTGCCAGCAGCTTGGGCCCAGCGGGGAGCCTAGCCAAAAACATTCAGTACTTC
TRBV5-1	-	TRBJ1-3	-	CASSLVGGGNTIYF	TGCGCCAGCAGCTTGGTCGGCGGGGGAAACACCATATATTTT
TRBV19	once	TRBJ1-2	-	CASTFKGLHGYTF	TGTGCCAGCACGTTTAAGGGGCTCCATGGCTACACCTTC
TRBV7-6	large	TRBJ1-6	TRBD1	CASSLGTGLHSPLHF	TGTGCCAGCAGCTTAGGGACAGGGCTCCATTCACCCCTCCACTTT
TRBV6-1	-	TRBJ1-6	TRBD1	CASSDRGSSYNSPLHF	TGTGCCAGCAGTGACAGGGGGAGCTCCTATAATTCACCCCTCCACTTT
TRBV10-3	-	TRBJ1-6	TRBD1	CAISESQDRQNSPLHF	TGTGCCATCAGTGAGTCGCAGGACAGGCAGAATTCACCCCTCCACTTT
TRBV4-1	-	TRBJ1-5	-	CASSRDSRAPGSNQPQHF	TGCGCCAGCAGCCGGGACTCAAGGGCACCCGGGAGCAATCAGCCCCAGCATTTT
TRBV19	once	TRBJ2-7	-	CASSIRAGIHEQYF	TGTGCCAGTAGTATCCGGGCAGGGATTCACGAGCAGTACTTC
TRBV9	few	TRBJ2-1	TRBD2	CASSPTRGTYNEQFF	TGTGCCAGCAGCCCCACGCGGGGGACCTACAATGAGCAGTTCTTC
TRBV13	-	TRBJ2-7	-	CASSSQAGTRDSYEQYF	TGTGCCAGCAGCTCGCAAGCAGGGACTCGAGACTCCTACGAGCAGTACTTC
TRBV9	-	TRBJ2-2	TRBD1	CASSVATWARQGPYTGELFF	TGTGCCAGCAGCGTAGCTACGTGGGCTAGACAGGGACCGTACACCGGGGAGCTGTTTTTT
TRBV6-6	-	TRBJ2-7	TRBD1	CASRAGTGSYEQYF	TGTGCCAGCAGAGCCGGGACAGGCTCCTACGAGCAGTACTTC
TRBV7-2	-	TRBJ2-3	-	CASSLPGGFTDTQYF	TGTGCCAGCAGCTTACCGGGGGGCTTTACGGATACGCAGTATTTT
TRBV5-1	-	TRBJ2-1	-	CASSLAEGSSYNEQFF	TGCGCCAGCAGCTTGGCCGAGGGTAGCTCCTACAATGAGCAGTTCTTC
TRBV18	-	TRBJ2-3	TRBD2	CASSPATSGSTADTQYF	TGTGCCAGCTCACCGGCGACTAGCGGGAGTACTGCAGATACGCAGTATTTT
TRBV15	-	TRBJ1-4	-	CATSREGRTNDGKLFF	TGTGCCACCAGCAGGGAGGGAAGGACTAACGATGGAAAACTGTTTTTT
TRBV6-4	-	TRBJ2-5	-	CASRQEETQYF	TGTGCCAGTCGACAAGAAGAGACCCAGTACTTC
TRBV28	-	TRBJ1-2	-	CASLTAGVGYGYTF	TGTGCCAGCCTGACTGCGGGGGTTGGCTATGGCTACACCTTC
TRBV18	-	TRBJ1-3	TRBD1	CASSHGQGAGSGNTIYF	TGTGCCAGCTCACACGGACAGGGGGCAGGCTCTGGAAACACCATATATTTT
TRBV19	-	TRBJ1-2	TRBD1	CASSSSTGTGGWGYTF	TGTGCCAGTAGTTCATCAACCGGGACAGGGGGCTGGGGCTACACCTTC
TRBV7-3	-	TRBJ2-1	TRBD2	CASSLERGNYNEQFF	TGTGCCAGCAGCTTAGAGCGGGGGAACTACAATGAGCAGTTCTTC
TRBV6-1	few	TRBJ1-5	TRBD1	CASSAIGQGGNQPQHF	TGTGCCAGCAGTGCGATTGGACAGGGCGGGAATCAGCCCCAGCATTTT
TRBV4-3	-	TRBJ2-7	TRBD1	CASSQGVTGGFYEQYF	TGCGCCAGCAGCCAAGGGGTCACAGGGGGATTCTACGAGCAGTACTTC
TRBV6-5	-	TRBJ1-5	TRBD1	CASRRQGGNQPQHF	TGTGCCAGCAGACGACAGGGGGGCAATCAGCCCCAGCATTTT
TRBV27	-	TRBJ2-3	-	CASSPSTGIGDTQYF	TGTGCCAGCAGTCCCTCAACAGGGATCGGGGATACGCAGTATTTT
TRBV6-5	few	TRBJ2-1	TRBD2	CASSSLAGARNEQFF	TGTGCCAGCAGTTCACTAGCGGGGGCGCGCAATGAGCAGTTCTTC
TRBV9	-	TRBJ2-1	-	CASSVGSGAYNEQFF	TGTGCCAGCAGCGTAGGCTCGGGGGCCTACAATGAGCAGTTCTTC
TRBV6-6	-	TRBJ1-1	-	CASGHEAFF	TGTGCCAGCGGACATGAAGCTTTCTTT
TRBV9	-	TRBJ2-3	TRBD2	CASSETLAGAGDTQYF	TGTGCCAGCAGCGAGACCCTAGCGGGGGCCGGGGATACGCAGTATTTT
TRBV7-2	-	TRBJ2-5	TRBD2	CASSPPALAGPGAQYF	TGTGCCAGCAGCCCCCCGGCCCTAGCGGGGCCCGGGGCCCAGTACTTC
TRBV4-2	-	TRBJ2-3	-	CASSITGDIGTDTQYF	TGTGCCAGCAGCATCACAGGTGACATAGGCACAGATACGCAGTATTTT
TRBV7-2	-	TRBJ1-3	TRBD1	CASSHETGFVRNTIYF	TGTGCCAGCAGCCACGAGACAGGGTTTGTTAGAAACACCATATATTTT
TRBV10-3	-	TRBJ2-7	-	CAISGSDSNEQYF	TGTGCCATCAGTGGGTCGGACAGCAACGAGCAGTACTTC
TRBV6-4	-	TRBJ2-2	-	CASSVKGFTGELFF	TGTGCCAGCAGTGTAAAGGGGTTCACCGGGGAGCTGTTTTTT
TRBV10-3	-	TRBJ2-1	TRBD2	CASSYLSGLAGVYEQFF	TGTGCCAGCAGTTACTTATCAGGACTAGCGGGAGTCTATGAGCAGTTCTTC
TRBV6-5	-	TRBJ1-6	-	CASRDSPNSPLHF	TGTGCCAGCAGGGACAGCCCAAATTCACCCCTCCACTTT
TRBV18	-	TRBJ2-7	-	CASSPLGGSSYEQYF	TGTGCCAGCTCACCATTAGGAGGGAGCTCCTACGAGCAGTACTTC
TRBV5-5	-	TRBJ2-1	TRBD2	CASSLGLAGGYNEQFF	TGTGCCAGCAGCTTGGGACTAGCGGGGGGGTACAATGAGCAGTTCTTC
TRBV30	few	TRBJ1-6	-	CAWSEVGVYNSPLHF	TGTGCCTGGAGTGAGGTGGGCGTATATAATTCACCCCTCCACTTT
TRBV7-9	-	TRBJ1-4	TRBD1	CASSTRGGGSTNEKLFF	TGTGCCAGCAGCACTCGCGGAGGGGGCTCGACTAATGAAAAACTGTTTTTT
TRBV19	-	TRBJ1-1	-	CASSIDRDSIRAFF	TGTGCCAGTAGTATAGATCGGGACTCCATTCGGGCTTTCTTT
TRBV5-6	-	TRBJ2-2	TRBD1	CASSSGQGVTGELFF	TGTGCCAGCAGCTCGGGACAGGGTGTGACCGGGGAGCTGTTTTTT
TRBV28	few	TRBJ1-4	-	CASSLEPYEGEKLFF	TGTGCCAGCAGTTTAGAGCCTTACGAGGGTGAAAAACTGTTTTTT
TRBV14	-	TRBJ2-7	-	CASSQGYGGRSSYEQYF	TGTGCCAGCAGCCAAGGGTACGGGGGGCGGAGCTCCTACGAGCAGTACTTC
TRBV6-5	-	TRBJ2-5	TRBD1	CASTRPGQGETQYF	TGTGCCAGCACGCGTCCGGGACAGGGAGAGACCCAGTACTTC
TRBV19	-	TRBJ1-1	-	CASSLGRLGMNTEAFF	TGTGCCAGTAGCCTGGGTCGTTTGGGCATGAACACTGAAGCTTTCTTT
TRBV2	-	TRBJ1-2	-	CAGKSLAGRFYGYTF	TGTGCCGGTAAATCTTTGGCAGGGCGCTTTTATGGCTACACCTTC
TRBV27	-	TRBJ2-1	-	CASNPWGSHSYNEQFF	TGTGCCAGCAACCCCTGGGGCTCCCATTCCTACAATGAGCAGTTCTTC
TRBV7-2	-	TRBJ2-2	TRBD1	CASSSGQGAPGELFF	TGTGCCAGCAGCTCGGGACAGGGGGCGCCCGGGGAGCTGTTTTTT
TRBV7-6	once	TRBJ2-7	TRBD2	CASSSSRLAGVIEQYF	TGTGCCAGCAGCTCCTCCCGACTAGCGGGAGTGATCGAGCAGTACTTC
TRBV5-8	-	TRBJ1-2	-	CASSLFLGESIYGYTF	TGTGCCAGCAGCTTGTTTCTAGGGGAATCAATCTATGGCTACACCTTC
TRBV5-8	-	TRBJ1-2	-	CASGERGTRNRLGTF	TGTGCCAGCGGGGAAAGAGGGACTCGAAACCGCCTGGGCACCTTC
TRBV7-9	-	TRBJ2-7	TRBD2	CASSPRAGGPYEQYF	TGTGCCAGCAGCCCTCGGGCGGGGGGCCCCTACGAGCAGTACTTC